Shown below are 27 T cell receptor beta chains from a single sample sequenced in a study of blood T cell repertoires in COVID-19. Measured with immunoSEQ multiplex PCR; TCRdb has only the in-frame clones, and not every one. The sample has 310,000 or so clones, about 85% seen once. The sequenced sample was PBMCs or T cells enriched from blood (not recorded which). These TCRs come from a woman aged 25-40 years who had recovered from COVID-19.

The CDR3 nucleotides are TGTGCCAGCAGCCCTGGAGTAACGGGCTATGGCTACACCTTC. It specifies CASSPGVTGYGYTF. This chain connects TRBV7-9 to TRBJ1-2; no definite D call. CDR1 is SEHNR, CDR2 FQNEAQ, per germline (reference sequence). Trimming stripped 5 bases from V and 4 bases from J, with 14 bases between. This CDR3 is 14 amino acids long.

This clone was picked up one time. This chain connects TRBV14 to TRBJ1-3; tentatively, D is TRBD1 (5 bases). CDR3 length: 15 amino acids. Germline values: CDR1 SGHDN, CDR2 FVKESK. Trimming removed 1 base at V and 4 bases at J, with 11 bases between. The CDR3 DNA reads as TGTGCCAGCAGCCAAGGCGGTGGGGCAGGAAACACCATATATTTT. Translated, it gives CASSQGGGAGNTIYF. Looking up the rest from reference TRBV14 and TRBJ1-3 gives the full variable domain: EAGVTQFPSHSVIEKGQTVTLRCDPISGHDNLYWYRRVMGKEIKFLLHFVKESKQDESGMPNNRFLAERTGGTYSTLKVQPAELEDSGVYFCASSQGGGAGNTIYFGEGSWLTVV.

CDR3 region: CASSFPTGVEGNTEAFF. The CDR3 DNA is TGTGCCAGCAGCTTCCCGACAGGGGTCGAAGGGAACACTGAAGCTTTCTTT. The chain combines TRBV7-9 with TRBJ1-1, with 8 bases lining up with TRBD1. V shed 3 bases, J shed 1 base, and the junction held 10 bases outside the gene matches. The CDR3 runs 17 residues. The V gene's germline CDR1 is SEHNR and CDR2 FQNEAQ (reference sequence).

The chain couples TRBV7-8 to TRBJ2-7; TRBD1 agrees at 9 bases. The CDR3 sequence is 17 residues long. The germline gives CDR1 SGHVS, CDR2 FQNEAQ. Unmatched junction bases numbered 12, after V lost 4 bases and J lost 2 bases. CDR3 loop: CASSWGRTGAPAYEQYF. The CDR3 DNA follows: TGTGCCAGCAGCTGGGGGAGGACAGGGGCCCCGGCCTACGAGCAGTACTTC.

The gene calls are TRBV2 and TRBJ2-3, with a weak D call TRBD1 (6 bases). This CDR3 spans 15 amino acids. V was shortened by 5 bases and J by 1 base, with 13 bases between the two germline ends. CDR1 and CDR2 (germline): SNHLY, FYNNEI. CDR3 DNA: TGTGCCAGCAGTAAAGGACAGTTAGGCACAGATACGCAGTATTTT. Translated, it gives CASSKGQLGTDTQYF.

The rearrangement links TRBV6-5 to TRBJ2-2, with D perhaps TRBD1 (6 bases). V was trimmed by 6 bases and J by 4 bases, leaving 12 bases between them. This CDR3 has 14 residues. Per germline, CDR1 MNHEY and CDR2 SVGAGI. CDR3 in amino acids: CASSPGTITGELFF. Here the CDR3 DNA reads TGTGCCAGCAGCCCCGGGACAATCACCGGGGAGCTGTTTTTT.

This clone was detected once. The chain uses TRBV15 and TRBJ1-2; no reliable D call. Trimming took off 5 bases at V and 5 bases at J, with 15 bases between the two ends. This CDR3 region has 14 residues. CDR1 and CDR2 (germline): LNHNV, YYDKDF (reference sequence). The CDR3, as DNA: TGTGCCACCAGCGGAAAACAGAGAGGGTATGGCTACACCTTC. Translation: CATSGKQRGYGYTF.

This chain links TRBV9 with TRBJ2-3, with 8 bases that match TRBD2. V was pared by 0 bases and J by 0 bases, with 0 bases of the junction left unmatched. This CDR3 contains 15 residues. CDR1 and CDR2 from the germline V gene are SGDLS and YYNGEE. The CDR3 sequence: CASSVGGGSTDTQYF. The CDR3 nucleotides are TGTGCCAGCAGCGTAGGCGGGGGGAGCACAGATACGCAGTATTTT.

The chain recombines TRBV6-2 or TRBV6-3 with TRBJ2-7; TRBD1 is a possible D gene (6 bases). This CDR3 is 16 amino acids long. The V end was cut by 4 bases, the J end by 0 bases, with 16 bases between. Germline V lookup: CDR1 MNHEY, CDR2 SVGEGT. As DNA, the CDR3 is TGTGCCAGCAGTTGGGGGCAGGGCGCCAACTCCTACGAGCAGTACTTC. This sequence encodes CASSWGQGANSYEQYF.

V gene TRBV3-1 (or the pseudogene TRBV3-2) combines with J gene TRBJ1-1; a possible D gene is TRBD1 (5 bases). The V end was cut by 5 bases, the J end by 6 bases, with 22 bases between. The CDR3 has 16 amino acids. Germline V gene data show CDR1 as LGHDT and CDR2 as YNNKEL (reference sequence). The CDR3 nucleotides read TGTGCCAGCAGCGGGAGGCTGGGGCCCGGATTGGCTGAAGCTTTCTTT. It yields the protein CASSGRLGPGLAEAFF.

V and J are TRBV6-1 and TRBJ1-1, with no clear D. The CDR3 covers 13 residues. The germline V gene encodes CDR1 MNHNS and CDR2 SASEGT. V was cut by 2 bases and J by 7 bases, with 11 bases left in between. The CDR3 nucleotides read TGTGCCAGCAGTGAACAGCGCGCCAATGAAGCTTTCTTT. This gives the protein CASSEQRANEAFF.

A single count supports this clone. Other DNA sequences in the same sample also yield this CDR3. CDR3 DNA sequence: TGTGCCAGCAGCTTAGGTGGGGGAGGGCCAGATACGCAGTATTTT. As protein: CASSLGGGGPDTQYF. The chain uses TRBV5-6 and TRBJ2-3; 7 nucleotides match TRBD2. Germline lookup yields CDR1 SGHDT and CDR2 YYEEEE. Losses at the gene ends were 2 bases for V and 4 bases for J; bases not matched to a gene: 7. This CDR3 is 15 amino acids long.

The rearrangement uses TRBV11-2 and TRBJ2-1; no reliable D call. Trimming took off 5 bases at V and 6 bases at J, with 5 bases between the two ends. The germline V gene encodes CDR1 SGHAT and CDR2 FQNNGV. The CDR3 is 11 amino acids. The DNA of the CDR3 is TGTGCCAGCAGCCTCAGCAATGAGCAGTTCTTC. It yields the protein CASSLSNEQFF.

This clone was observed a single time. This chain uses TRBV7-9 with TRBJ2-3; perhaps TRBD1 as D (5 bases). The V gene's germline CDR1 is SEHNR and CDR2 FQNEAQ (reference sequence). V was trimmed by 2 bases and J by 2 bases, leaving 14 bases between them. The CDR3 extends over 16 amino acids. In nucleotides, the CDR3 is TGTGCCAGCAGCTTAACAGGTAGAACCCCCACAGATACGCAGTATTTT. It translates to CASSLTGRTPTDTQYF.

In its sample, this clone was seen many times. The V call is TRBV10-3, the J call TRBJ1-2; a weak D match, TRBD1 (5 bases). From germline, CDR1 is ENHRY and CDR2 SYGVKD. Trimming stripped 3 bases from V and 7 bases from J, with 12 bases between. The length of the CDR3 is 13 residues. The CDR3 DNA reads TGTGCCATCAGTGAAGGGGCCCCTATTGGCTACACCTTC. Protein: CAISEGAPIGYTF.

CDR3 loop: CASTPGGGQPQHF. CDR3 nucleotides: TGTGCCAGCACCCCTGGGGGGGGACAGCCCCAGCATTTT. This chain uses TRBV27 with TRBJ1-5; D might be TRBD1 (5 bases). The germline CDR1 and CDR2 sequences are MNHEY and SMNVEV (reference sequence). V was clipped by 7 bases and J by 7 bases, with 14 bases between them. The CDR3 is 13 amino acids.

The chain is built from TRBV5-1 and TRBJ1-4; 7 bases align to TRBD1. Germline V lookup: CDR1 SGHRS, CDR2 YFSETQ. This CDR3 is 14 amino acids long. J lost 3 bases, V lost 3 bases, and 2 bases had no gene match. The CDR3 nucleotides read TGCGCCAGCAGCTCTGACAGGGCTAATGAAAAACTGTTTTTT. Translation gives CASSSDRANEKLFF.

This chain links TRBV12-5 with TRBJ1-3; TRBD1 might be the D (6 bases). Trimming left V 6 bases short and J 8 bases short, with 14 bases between. The CDR3 contains 13 residues. The germline V gene encodes CDR1 LGHNT and CDR2 FRNRAP. The CDR3 sequence: CASGSTGLDTIYF. CDR3 bases: TGTGCTAGTGGATCAACAGGGTTGGACACCATATATTTT.

V is TRBV6-5 and J is TRBJ2-3; D not resolved. This CDR3 is 13 amino acids long. V lost 0 bases and J lost 4, with 5 bases in between. CDR1 and CDR2 (germline): MNHEY, SVGAGI. The CDR3 DNA reads TGTGCCAGCAGTTACTCCCTGTCAGATACGCAGTATTTT. Protein product: CASSYSLSDTQYF.

The chain links TRBV20-1 to TRBJ2-7, with 9 bases matching TRBD1. The germline CDR1 and CDR2 sequences are DFQATT and SNEGSKA (reference sequence). This CDR3 is built from 14 residues. V shed 3 bases and J 2 bases; nucleotides not matched to a gene: 5. CDR3 region: CSASDRGFTYEQYF. CDR3 in DNA: TGCAGTGCTAGTGACAGGGGGTTCACCTACGAGCAGTACTTC.

This rearrangement joins TRBV16 to TRBJ1-5; 11 bases line up with TRBD1. V lost 0 bases and J lost 2; bases outside the gene matches: 6. Germline V gene lookup returns CDR1 KGHSY and CDR2 FQNENV. The CDR3 runs 18 residues. CDR3 sequence (DNA): TGTGCCAGCAGCCAATCGGGGGGACAGGGGGGAGGCAATCAGCCCCAGCATTTT. This sequence encodes CASSQSGGQGGGNQPQHF.

The chain joins TRBV30 to TRBJ1-2; D may be TRBD1 (5 bases). The V end lost 2 bases, the J end lost 3 bases, and 16 bases lay between the germline ends. The CDR3 is 15 amino acids. CDR1 and CDR2 from the germline V gene are GTSNPN and SVGIG (reference sequence). The CDR3 region is CAWSQTVPRYYGYTF. The CDR3, as DNA: TGTGCCTGGAGTCAGACAGTCCCGAGGTACTATGGCTACACCTTC.

The rearrangement joins TRBV4-2 to TRBJ1-5, with D possibly TRBD1 on 5 matching bases. V dropped 5 bases and J dropped 0 bases, with 11 bases sitting between them. The CDR3 runs 15 residues. Germline V CDR1 and CDR2: LGHNA, YNFKEQ. The CDR3 DNA reads as TGTGCCAGCAGCTTAGGGGTTGATAGCAATCAGCCCCAGCATTTT. As protein: CASSLGVDSNQPQHF.

V is TRBV18 and J is TRBJ2-2; TRBD1 matches 7 bases. V shed 3 bases, J shed 6 bases, and the junction held 10 bases outside the gene matches. This CDR3 has 16 residues. CDR1 and CDR2 from the germline V gene are KGHSH and LQKENI. CDR3 coding DNA: TGTGCCAGCTCACCGCGCCTGACAGGGCCGGCCGGGGAGCTGTTTTTT. Amino acids: CASSPRLTGPAGELFF.

The chain recombines TRBV5-6 with TRBJ1-2; possibly TRBD1 for D (6 bases). V was shortened by 4 bases and J by 7 bases, with 11 bases between the two germline ends. The CDR3 has 12 residues. Germline assignment: CDR1 SGHDT and CDR2 YYEEEE. The chain's CDR3 is CASSAGVVGYTF. The CDR3 coding sequence is TGTGCCAGCAGCGCAGGGGTTGTTGGCTACACCTTC.

The J gene is TRBJ1-2, the V gene TRBV27, with 10 bases lining up with TRBD1. This CDR3 has 15 amino acids. V lost 6 bases to trimming and J lost 4 bases; unmatched junction nucleotides: 8. Per germline, CDR1 MNHEY and CDR2 SMNVEV (reference sequence). Here the CDR3 DNA reads TGTGCCAGCAGCCACGGACAGGGGGTAATCTATGGCTACACCTTC. As protein: CASSHGQGVIYGYTF.

The chain joins TRBV14 to TRBJ1-2; 7 positions match TRBD1. This CDR3 region has 15 residues. The germline CDR1 and CDR2 sequences are SGHDN and FVKESK. V was pared by 1 base and J by 5 bases, with 7 bases of the junction left unmatched. CDR3 in amino acids: CASSQVRGGAYGYTF. The CDR3 nucleotides are TGTGCCAGCAGCCAAGTGAGAGGGGGCGCATATGGCTACACCTTC.